Ten or more counts support the clone carrying this T cell receptor (beta chain). The read finishes 3 residues shy of the CDR3 end, and the germline J gene is used to complete it. The sample belongs to a study of T cell clonality in common variable immunodeficiency. The CDR3 is made up of 15 amino acids. Trimming shortened V by 0 bases and J by 2 bases, and 12 bases separated the two germline ends. CDR1 and CDR2 from the germline V gene are SGHRS and YFSETQ. Profiling relied on immunoSEQ multiplex PCR, and the TCRdb table lists in-frame clones only, not all of them. The sample holds about 60,000 clones, and no clone turns up only once.

This chain uses TRBV5-1 with TRBJ2-7; D possibly corresponds to TRBD2 (6 bases). The specimen was peripheral blood mononuclear cells. This TCR derives from a person aged 18 to 75 in good health. The CDR3 loop reads CASSLDPSDTYEQYF. Incomplete CDR3 DNA: TGCGCCAGCAGCTTGGATCCTAGCGATACCTACGAG.